A single TCR beta chain is shown here with its context. This clonotype was detected a few times. The clone's antigen remains unknown. The input lacks base qualities; no much larger clone sits a single base away. V is pared back by 4 bases and J by 2 bases, with 8 bases lying between the germline termini. From its cysteine to its phenylalanine, the CDR3 spans 12 amino acids. CDR3 DNA only is kept here, 36 bases in frame from base 1. From the germline V gene, CDR1 is SQVTM and CDR2 is ANQGSEA. Graves' hyperthyroidism was defined as stable when no progression to ophthalmopathy occurred over 18 months of follow-up. Hyperthyroidism patients were aged 18 to 65 years and newly diagnosed, with disease duration of less than 2 months. Any patient with an uncontrolled infection, another autoimmune disease, pregnancy or lactation was excluded. Clinical symptoms, serum thyroxine and TRAb, thyroid ultrasound, and orbital computed tomography formed the basis for the diagnoses. PBMCs were isolated from more than 8 ml of fresh peripheral blood by Ficoll-Paque density gradient centrifugation. Trizol reagent was used to extract total RNA, and RNA quality was then checked on an Agilent 2100 Bioanalyzer.

The entry originates in a study of T cells in Graves' hyperthyroidism and ophthalmopathy (dated by TCRdb to between 2017 and 2020). As for the study more broadly: Peripheral blood was sampled at the time of initial diagnosis, prior to any treatment. To identify TCR V-J signatures that set the groups apart, the researchers used a discovery cohort of approximately 98 patients, made up of 40 to 45 with Graves' ophthalmopathy and some 58 with stable Graves' hyperthyroidism. Prospective prediction of ophthalmopathy was tested in an independent validation cohort consisting of fewer than 20 hyperthyroidism patients and 15 to 17 patients who later progressed to ophthalmopathy. The 90 or so discovery patients were randomly split 7:3 into training and test sets. Thyroid tissue and blood T-cell repertoires from about six Graves' hyperthyroidism patients were also compared in the study. Following sampling, methimazole starting at 30 mg daily was given to hyperthyroidism patients, and high-dose intravenous methylprednisolone was given to ophthalmopathy patients. TCR Vbeta CDR3 sequencing of 140 or so peripheral blood samples (around 45 ophthalmopathy, 75 to 85 hyperthyroidism and approximately 17 progressor patients) is reported in the paper. Overall study results and their limits: In validation, progression to ophthalmopathy was predicted by the model with 70% to 71% sensitivity and about 72% specificity, a median of 6.5 months before onset. No statistical method was used to set the sample size in advance, and investigators knew the group allocation. A 13 V-J signature model separated ophthalmopathy from stable hyperthyroidism, with about 88% sensitivity and 81.08% specificity in cross-validation and 80%/75% in testing. Most expanded thyroid clonotypes (frequency above 0.001) were also detected in blood, suggesting blood repertoires may reflect thyroid immune responses.

Amplification of TCR beta CDR3 regions was carried out from RNA transcripts. The TCR CDR3 was subjected to a first round of RT-PCR using the HTBI primer set and the Qiagen OneStep RT-PCR kit. Libraries were constructed in a second round of multiplex PCR, after which size selection and purification were carried out. Sequencing of the libraries was done on an Illumina HiSeq2000 using paired-end 100 bp reads. For the original study's pipeline: SOAPnuke was used to process the raw data, with reads discarded if the reads contained adapters or uncalled bases, had a mean Phred below 15, or lacked an exact constant-primer or identifier match. High-quality paired reads were merged using COPE v1.2.5, and each unique nucleotide sequence was defined as a clonotype. Clonotypes were aligned to IMGT TRBV, TRBD and TRBJ reference segments using MiTCR v1.1. Analysis was restricted to V-J combinations with a frequency above 0.0001, which covered roughly 99% of repertoires. A TCS score was defined as the ratio between F50 (clonal expansion) and ExV (chaos), using BLOSUM62-based TCRdist between CDR3 peptides within each V-J. Welch's t-statistics and random forest reduced 500 to 650 V-J features to roughly 13, which were used in a naive Bayes classifier (R e1071). TCRdb passed the public sequencing reads through fastp at Q25 and MiXCR, retaining productive beta sequences. Rows are unified per CDR3 protein, each entry keeping the most common DNA and genes. The V and J calls were determined by TCRdb, not by the authors. The sample yields approximately 740,000 distinct CDR3 sequences; 14% were counted once. The ten largest clones add up to about 10% of the sample.

The TCR was taken from a woman under 30 with Graves' hyperthyroidism. What was sequenced was blood. The chain employs TRBV29-1 and TRBJ1-1; no confident D gene assignment can be made. The CDR3 reads CSVVYLNTEAFF. DNA sequence: TGCAGCGTTGTTTATTTAAACACTGAAGCTTTCTTT.